This is a list of T cell receptor beta chains from one sample in a study of monozygotic twins with inflammatory bowel disease. For each CDR3 protein, TCRdb gives one entry from its re-call of the 5' RACE reads, without DNA. The sample totals approximately 150,000 distinct CDR3 sequences. Sequenced sample: blood. All receptors derive from a human donor with ulcerative colitis or Crohn's disease, or a healthy co-twin of an affected twin (not recorded which). The CDR3 runs from the conserved cysteine through the conserved F or W.

v_gene,j_gene,CDR3aa
TRBV19,TRBJ2-3,CASSIGGGGARDTQYF
TRBV20-1,TRBJ2-6,CSASGTGANVLTF
TRBV7-6,TRBJ1-1,CASSLAGQGAAPEAFF
TRBV19,TRBJ2-7,CASSIVAGPDEQYF
TRBV12-5,TRBJ2-2,CASGLVVNTGTGGANTGELFF
TRBV24-1,TRBJ2-5,CATSDLGAGQETQYF
TRBV6-1,TRBJ2-3,CASGGSASTDTQYF
TRBV12-3/TRBV12-4,TRBJ2-1,CASSLIIGTGGSRREFF
TRBV5-1,TRBJ2-5,CASSPEGLPIETQYF
TRBV20-1,TRBJ2-5,CSAGSGRPETQYF
TRBV19,TRBJ2-2,CASLRTGRNTGELFF
TRBV11-1,TRBJ1-4,CASSFGTGYEKLFF
TRBV12-3/TRBV12-4,TRBJ1-1,CASSPLMGAMNTEAFF
TRBV7-8,TRBJ2-1,CASSLSPRGNNEQFF
TRBV5-1,TRBJ2-3,CASSPWEDTQYF
TRBV7-8,TRBJ2-4,CASSPNNWNPKNIQYF
TRBV5-1,TRBJ2-5,CASSLSQGQETQYF
TRBV20-1,TRBJ2-7,CSAGRGTGYDEQYF
TRBV11-2,TRBJ2-5,CASSRLDRVRETQYF
TRBV11-3,TRBJ2-3,CASSLRSSGPGTDTQYF
TRBV4-1,TRBJ1-1,CASSQDVGILRHSGGVTEAFF
TRBV19,TRBJ2-7,CASNMGTRTPYEQYF
TRBV3-1,TRBJ1-6,CASSQYGQNSPLHF
TRBV6-1,TRBJ1-2,CASRIAAGNYGYTF
TRBV4-3,TRBJ2-6,CASSQAGRVTGANVLTF
TRBV3-1,TRBJ2-7,CASSQIQAASYEQYF
TRBV6-5,TRBJ2-3,CASSSRRERTDTQYF
TRBV9,TRBJ2-2,CASNRFPDRGENTGELFF
TRBV12-3/TRBV12-4,TRBJ1-2,CASSYGKLGTPYYGYTF
TRBV12-3/TRBV12-4,TRBJ1-5,CASSSPPDRSPNQPQHF
TRBV20-1,TRBJ2-7,CSAREGGISYEQYF
TRBV20-1,TRBJ1-5,CSARRGTASNQPQHF
TRBV5-1,TRBJ2-3,CASSSFGLAGGPTDTQYF
TRBV6-1,TRBJ2-7,CASSRDREVFEQYF
TRBV19,TRBJ1-4,CASSRRQNPTNEKLFF
TRBV5-4,TRBJ2-5,CASSLVSREETQYF
TRBV4-3,TRBJ1-5,CASSQGTGDGVGNQPQHF
TRBV20-1,TRBJ2-3,CSARDYGEVDTQYF
TRBV21-1,TRBJ2-7,CASSKSSQGKSYEQYF
TRBV11-2,TRBJ2-7,CASSLGSSYEQYF
TRBV6-1,TRBJ2-7,CASSALTGVSYEQYF